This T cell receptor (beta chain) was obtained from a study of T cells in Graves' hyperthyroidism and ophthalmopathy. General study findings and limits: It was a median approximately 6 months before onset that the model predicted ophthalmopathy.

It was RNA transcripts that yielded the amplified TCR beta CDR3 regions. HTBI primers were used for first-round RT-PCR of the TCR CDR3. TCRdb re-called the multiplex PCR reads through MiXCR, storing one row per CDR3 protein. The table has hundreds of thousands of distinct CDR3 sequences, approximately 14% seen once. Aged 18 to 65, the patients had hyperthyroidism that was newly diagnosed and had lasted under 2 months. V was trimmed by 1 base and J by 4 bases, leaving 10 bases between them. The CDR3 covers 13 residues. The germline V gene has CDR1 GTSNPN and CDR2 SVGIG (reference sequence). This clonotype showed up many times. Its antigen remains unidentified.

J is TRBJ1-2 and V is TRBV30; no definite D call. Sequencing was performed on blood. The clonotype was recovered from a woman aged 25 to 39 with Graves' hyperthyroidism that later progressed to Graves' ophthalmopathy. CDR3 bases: TGTGCCTGGAGTGCCCGATTCGGCTATGGCTACACCTTC. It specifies CAWSARFGYGYTF.